What follows is one TCR beta chain and its context. This sample stems from a study of control samples from healthy donors and cancer patients. The ends lost 1 base at V and 4 bases at J; junction bases unmatched: 7. This CDR3 is built from 16 residues. From germline, CDR1 is SGHDN and CDR2 FVKESK. The assay was immunoSEQ multiplex PCR, and TCRdb's table has in-frame clones only and misses some. The sample shows tens of thousands of clones, about 95% of them seen only once. The sequence derives from a woman in her twenties or thirties in good health. The sample was blood. The chain is built from TRBV14 and TRBJ2-5, with 9 positions matching TRBD2. The CDR3 DNA is TGTGCCAGCAGCCAAGCACGGGTTAGCGGGAGAGAGACCCAGTACTTC. Its translation is CASSQARVSGRETQYF.